The T cell receptor (beta chain) described here comes from a study of blood T cell repertoires in COVID-19. V lost 6 bases to trimming and J lost 3 bases, with 15 bases between them. The CDR3 loop spans 15 amino acids. The germline gives CDR1 MNHEY, CDR2 SVGAGI. This clone was recorded at least ten times. Some clones are missing from TCRdb's copy, which holds only in-frame ones; the method was immunoSEQ multiplex PCR. Among around 140,000 clones listed, 75% to 90% were seen once. The receptor was derived from a man in his fifties or sixties with active COVID-19. V is TRBV6-5 and J is TRBJ1-3; no clear D gene. The sample comprised peripheral blood. The CDR3 loop is CASRSREANGNTIYF. DNA of the CDR3: TGTGCCAGCAGGTCCCGGGAGGCCAATGGAAACACCATATATTTT.